This T cell receptor beta chain came from a study of graft-versus-host responses after intestinal transplantation. The CDR3 has 15 amino acids. The V gene end was trimmed by 1 base and the J gene end by 6 bases; junction bases not matched to a gene: 3. Germline-derived CDR1 and CDR2 are SGHRS and YFSETQ. As for this clone: Its antigen remains unknown.

TCRdb keeps only in-frame clones here, not all; method: immunoSEQ multiplex PCR. The data show approximately 94,000 clones, roughly nine tenths seen once. This receptor was obtained from a human donor who was the organ donor for an intestinal transplant. The source was unstimulated CD4+ T cells sorted from spleen or lymph node cells, collected before transplant. The chain has TRBV5-1 and TRBJ1-6; 8 bases are shared with TRBD1. CDR3: CASSLTGGVNSPLHF. In DNA, the CDR3 is TGCGCCAGCAGCTTGACAGGGGGTGTTAATTCACCCCTCCACTTT.